The 6 T cell receptor beta chains in this list originate from one sample, sequenced in a study of cytomegalovirus exposure and HLA in healthy donors. It was with 60 Vbeta and 13 Jbeta primers that the PCR ran. Profiling relied on immunoSEQ multiplex PCR, and the TCRdb table lists in-frame clones only, not all of them. The sample includes 85,000 to 100,000 clones, roughly 83% seen only once; the top ten take approximately 3.4%. Sequencing was done on a sample of PBMCs. These TCRs come from a male donor in good health and CMV-seropositive.

The chain carries TRBV2 and TRBJ1-5, with TRBD1 matching over 10 bases. CDR1 is SNHLY and CDR2 is FYNNEI in the germline V gene. With V trimmed by 7 bases and J by 2 bases, 5 bases remained unmatched. The length of the CDR3 is 15 residues. CDR3 region: CASKGQGVRNQPQHF. CDR3 coding DNA: TGTGCCAGCAAAGGACAGGGGGTCCGCAATCAGCCCCAGCATTTT.

The rearrangement uses TRBV6-1 and TRBJ1-1, with 9 bases that match TRBD1. The V gene's germline CDR1 is MNHNS and CDR2 SASEGT. The length of the CDR3 is 13 residues. Trimming at V came to 6 bases and at J to 1 base, leaving 0 bases not matched to a gene. CDR3 amino acids: CASRQGANTEAFF. CDR3 in DNA: TGTGCCAGCAGACAGGGGGCGAACACTGAAGCTTTCTTT.

CDR3 bases: TGTGCCAGCAGCTTAGAACGCGGGGGGGCGACAGATACGCAGTATTTT. Translated, it gives CASSLERGGATDTQYF. The chain uses TRBV7-9 and TRBJ2-3; 9 bases agree with TRBD2. CDR1 SEHNR and CDR2 FQNEAQ come from the germline V gene (reference sequence). J was trimmed by 3 bases and V by 1 base; bases with no gene match: 5. The CDR3 covers 16 residues.

This chain uses TRBV27 with TRBJ1-1; TRBD1 matches at 7 bases. The germline V gene encodes CDR1 MNHEY and CDR2 SMNVEV (reference sequence). This CDR3 is built from 17 residues. Trimming cost V 0 bases and J 0 bases; bases outside gene matches: 7. The CDR3 nucleotides are TGTGCCAGCAGTTTATCCCTCGGGGACAGCATGAACACTGAAGCTTTCTTT. It yields the protein CASSLSLGDSMNTEAFF.

This chain joins TRBV6-1 and TRBJ1-2; TRBD1 might be the D (5 bases). Per germline, CDR1 MNHNS and CDR2 SASEGT. Trimming removed 4 bases from V and 0 bases from J, with 9 bases in between. This CDR3 region has 14 residues. Written as DNA, the CDR3 is TGTGCCAGCAGTGGAGTAGGGGCTAACTATGGCTACACCTTC. The encoded protein is CASSGVGANYGYTF.

This clone came up a few times. This CDR3 reads CASRGGSEAFF. The DNA of the CDR3 is TGTGCCAGCAGAGGAGGGTCTGAAGCTTTCTTT. This chain uses TRBV2 with TRBJ1-1; D uncertain. This CDR3 is 11 amino acids long. V was pared by 6 bases and J by 6 bases, with 8 bases between. Germline V gives CDR1 SNHLY, CDR2 FYNNEI.